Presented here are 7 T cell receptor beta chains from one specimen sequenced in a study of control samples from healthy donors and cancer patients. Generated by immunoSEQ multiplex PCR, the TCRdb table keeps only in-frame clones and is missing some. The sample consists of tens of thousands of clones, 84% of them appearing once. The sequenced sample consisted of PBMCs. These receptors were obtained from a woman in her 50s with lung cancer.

The CDR3 region is CARLDTPPDGYTEAFF. CDR3 bases: TGTGCCAGACTCGACACCCCTCCGGACGGTTACACTGAAGCTTTCTTT. The V call is TRBV19, the J call TRBJ1-1; D remains unclear. The CDR3 is 16 residues long. Germline values: CDR1 LNHDA, CDR2 SQIVND (reference sequence). V was shortened by 9 bases and J by 3 bases, with 23 bases between the two germline ends.

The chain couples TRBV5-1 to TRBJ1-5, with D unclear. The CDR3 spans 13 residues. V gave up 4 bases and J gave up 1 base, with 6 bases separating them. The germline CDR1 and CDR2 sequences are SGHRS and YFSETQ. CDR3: CASSTGSNQPQHF. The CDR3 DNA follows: TGCGCCAGCAGCACGGGAAGCAATCAGCCCCAGCATTTT.

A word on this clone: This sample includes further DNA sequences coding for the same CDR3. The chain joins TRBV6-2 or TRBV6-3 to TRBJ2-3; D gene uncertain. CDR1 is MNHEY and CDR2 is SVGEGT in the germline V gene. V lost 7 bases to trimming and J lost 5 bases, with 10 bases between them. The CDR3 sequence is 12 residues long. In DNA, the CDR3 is TGTGCCAGCACCCCGACCGGAGATACGCAGTATTTT. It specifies CASTPTGDTQYF.

The CDR3 coding sequence is TGTGCCAGCAGCTTGGGACAGTATGGCTACACCTTC. This codes for CASSLGQYGYTF. This chain connects TRBV7-2 to TRBJ1-2, with TRBD1 identical over 7 bases. V shed 3 bases, J shed 5 bases, and the junction held 0 bases outside the gene matches. CDR1 and CDR2 from the germline V gene are SGHTA and FQGNSA. The CDR3 is made up of 12 amino acids.

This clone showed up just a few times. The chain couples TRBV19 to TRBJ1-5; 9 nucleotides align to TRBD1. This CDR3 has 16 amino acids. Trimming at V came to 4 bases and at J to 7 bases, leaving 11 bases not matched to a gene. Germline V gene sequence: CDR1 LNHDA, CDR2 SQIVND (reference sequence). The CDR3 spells CASSNRSGTGIQPQHF. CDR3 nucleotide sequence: TGTGCCAGTAGTAATCGCTCCGGGACAGGGATCCAGCCCCAGCATTTT.

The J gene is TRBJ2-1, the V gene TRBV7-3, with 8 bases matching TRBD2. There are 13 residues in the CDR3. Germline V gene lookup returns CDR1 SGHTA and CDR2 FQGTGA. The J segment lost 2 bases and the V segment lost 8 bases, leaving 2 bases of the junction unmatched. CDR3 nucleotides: TGTGCCAGCGCGCGGGGGGCCTACAATGAGCAGTTCTTC. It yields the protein CASARGAYNEQFF.

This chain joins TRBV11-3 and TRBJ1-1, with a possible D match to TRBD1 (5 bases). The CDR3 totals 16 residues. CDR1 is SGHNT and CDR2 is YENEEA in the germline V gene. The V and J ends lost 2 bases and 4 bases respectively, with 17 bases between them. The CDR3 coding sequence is TGTGCCAGCAGCTTACCCTACCGGGGGACGGGCACTGAAGCTTTCTTT. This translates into CASSLPYRGTGTEAFF.